One sample yielded the 12 T cell receptor beta chains listed below, sequenced in a study of identical twins. MiXCR, run by TCRdb on the 5' RACE reads, gives a single entry per CDR3 protein. The sample has around 680,000 distinct CDR3 sequences, over 8.5% seen once. The same sample was also studied in work on yellow fever vaccine responses in identical twins.

Sequencing input: PBMCs. These receptors all stem from a woman aged 18-29 years in good health.

This clonotype was picked up a small number of times. The junction shows a germline mismatch at one end, possibly a read error. The chain links TRBV4-3 to TRBJ2-1; 7 nucleotides align to TRBD2. The CDR3 is 14 amino acids. Germline CDR1 and CDR2: LGHNA and YSLEER. The CDR3 DNA is TGCGCCAGCAGCCAAGGGCGGGACTACAAGGAGCAGTTCTTC. Amino acid sequence: CASSQGRDYKEQFF.

This clonotype showed up many times. CDR3 loop: CASSYSAGGNTEAFF. The CDR3 DNA is TGTGCCAGCAGTTACTCGGCAGGGGGGAACACTGAAGCTTTCTTT. V and J are TRBV6-5 and TRBJ1-1, with 7 bases fitting TRBD1. CDR1 is MNHEY and CDR2 is SVGAGI in the germline V gene. CDR3 size: 15 residues. The V and J ends lost 0 bases and 1 base, in that order; junction bases with no gene match: 2.

V and J are TRBV20-1 and TRBJ2-3; TRBD2 aligns across 9 bases. CDR3 size: 15 residues. CDR1 and CDR2 from the germline V gene are DFQATT and SNEGSKA (reference sequence). J lost 5 bases, V lost 1 base, and 7 bases had no gene match. This CDR3 reads CSARVRGRAIDTQYF. Written as DNA, the CDR3 is TGCAGTGCTAGAGTACGCGGGAGGGCCATAGATACGCAGTATTTT.

V and J are TRBV4-2 and TRBJ2-7; 8 bases are a match to TRBD2. The V segment lost 0 bases and the J segment 5 bases; nucleotides outside the gene matches: 9. Germline V gives CDR1 LGHNA, CDR2 YNFKEQ. The CDR3 extends over 16 amino acids. The CDR3 DNA reads as TGTGCCAGCAGCCAAGATAGAGCGGGAGTCGGCCACGAGCAGTACTTC. It yields the protein CASSQDRAGVGHEQYF.

Here the CDR3 reads CASSPGYFYNEQFF. CDR3 DNA sequence: TGTGCCAGCAGTCCCGGCTACTTCTACAATGAGCAGTTCTTC. The rearrangement joins TRBV6-2 or TRBV6-3 to TRBJ2-1; D remains ambiguous. From germline, CDR1 is MNHEY and CDR2 SVGEGT. V lost 5 bases and J 3 bases, leaving 11 bases between the germline ends. This CDR3 contains 14 residues.

This clonotype was detected only a few times. This chain connects TRBV7-9 to TRBJ2-7, with D hard to call. CDR3 length: 12 residues. The germline V gene encodes CDR1 SEHNR and CDR2 FQNEAQ (reference sequence). Trimming removed 3 bases at V and 7 bases at J, with 10 bases between. The CDR3 spells CASSFAIREQYF. CDR3 coding DNA: TGTGCCAGCAGCTTTGCCATTCGTGAGCAGTACTTC.

J is TRBJ2-5 and V is TRBV19, with D perhaps TRBD2 (5 bases). Germline loops: CDR1 LNHDA, CDR2 SQIVND (reference sequence). This CDR3 region has 14 residues. Trimming shortened V by 5 bases and J by 2 bases, and 12 bases separated the two germline ends. CDR3 sequence: CASSRIREQETQYF. The CDR3 DNA is TGTGCCAGTAGTCGGATCCGGGAACAAGAGACCCAGTACTTC.

A few counts support this clonotype. The chain couples TRBV6-5 to TRBJ2-6, with 7 positions matching TRBD2. This CDR3 is built from 17 residues. V was clipped by 2 bases and J by 0 bases; unmatched bases: 4. Germline CDR1 reads MNHEY; CDR2 reads SVGAGI. CDR3 coding DNA: TGTGCCAGCAGTTACCTAGGGAGGGTCTCTGGGGCCAACGTCCTGACTTTC. Its protein is CASSYLGRVSGANVLTF.

Written as DNA, the CDR3 is TGCAGCGTTGAAGTTGGGGGGGGGTCAGATACGCAGTATTTT. Protein sequence: CSVEVGGGSDTQYF. The chain is built from TRBV29-1 and TRBJ2-3, with TRBD2 matching 7 bases. CDR1 and CDR2 (germline): SQVTM, ANQGSEA. The V gene end was trimmed by 1 base and the J gene end by 4 bases; junction bases not matched to a gene: 5. This CDR3 spans 14 amino acids.

The chain carries TRBV5-1 and TRBJ2-7; D may be TRBD1 or TRBD2 (5 bases each). Between the trimmed V and J ends, which lost 0 bases and 6 bases, there was a span of 16 bases. The CDR3 has 15 residues. CDR1 SGHRS and CDR2 YFSETQ come from the germline V gene. CDR3 sequence reads: CASSLAAGTPGEQYF. The CDR3 region has the DNA TGCGCCAGCAGCTTGGCCGCAGGGACCCCGGGCGAGCAGTACTTC.

The chain has TRBV7-2 and TRBJ2-7; a weak D match, TRBD2 (6 bases). Germline V CDR1 and CDR2: SGHTA, FQGNSA. The CDR3 totals 13 residues. V lost 1 base to trimming and J lost 4 bases, with 8 bases between them. Here the CDR3 DNA reads TGTGCCAGCAGCTTAGTAGCGGATTACGAGCAGTACTTC. Its protein product is CASSLVADYEQYF. The whole variable domain, filled in from reference TRBV7-2 and TRBJ2-7, reads GAGVSQSPSNKVTEKGKDVELRCDPISGHTALYWYRQSLGQGLEFLIYFQGNSAPDKSGLPSDRFSAERTGGSVSTLTIQRTQQEDSAVYLCASSLVADYEQYFGPGTRLTVT.

The chain joins TRBV30 to TRBJ2-3; D unclear. The CDR3 is 12 residues long. V was trimmed by 3 bases and J by 5 bases, leaving 9 bases between them. Germline V lookup: CDR1 GTSNPN, CDR2 SVGIG (reference sequence). Here the CDR3 DNA reads TGTGCCTGGAGAAGGGAAGTAGATACGCAGTATTTT. Protein sequence: CAWRREVDTQYF.